Reported below is one TCR beta chain. The record originates from a study of blood T cell repertoires in COVID-19. Study-wide context: The United States, Italy and Spain supplied acute and convalescent COVID-19 samples. In each case, the material was cDNA or gDNA derived from T cells, B-cell-depleted T cells, or PBMCs.

The germline V gene encodes CDR1 WSHSY and CDR2 SAAADI. The V end was cut by 3 bases, the J end by 4 bases, with 28 bases between. This CDR3 spans 20 amino acids. Original analysis: Estimation of nucleated cell counts was performed using reference gene primer amplification. Assay: immunoSEQ multiplex PCR; the TCRdb copy retains only in-frame clones and omits some. The D gene and trimming were derived from the DNA, and the V and J assignments and clone size from that table. The sample includes 200,000 to 250,000 clones, about 91% of them seen just once. The sequenced material came from peripheral blood. The V call is TRBV10-2, the J call TRBJ1-5; D possibly corresponds to TRBD1 (6 bases). The receptor comes from a man younger than 35 with active or convalescent COVID-19. CDR3 sequence (DNA): TGCGCCAGCAGTGATCCCACCGAGACGGCACGGACAGTTGAGAATCAGCCCCAGCATTTT. This codes for CASSDPTETARTVENQPQHF.